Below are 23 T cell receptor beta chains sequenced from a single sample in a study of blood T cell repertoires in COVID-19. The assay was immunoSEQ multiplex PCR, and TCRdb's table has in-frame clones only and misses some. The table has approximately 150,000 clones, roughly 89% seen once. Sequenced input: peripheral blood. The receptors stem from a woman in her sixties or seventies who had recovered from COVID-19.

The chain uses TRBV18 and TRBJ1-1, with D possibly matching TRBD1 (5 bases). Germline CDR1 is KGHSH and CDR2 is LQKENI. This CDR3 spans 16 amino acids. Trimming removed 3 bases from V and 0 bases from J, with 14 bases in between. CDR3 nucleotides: TGTGCCAGCTCACCCGCGGCAACACAGGTGAACACTGAAGCTTTCTTT. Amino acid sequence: CASSPAATQVNTEAFF.

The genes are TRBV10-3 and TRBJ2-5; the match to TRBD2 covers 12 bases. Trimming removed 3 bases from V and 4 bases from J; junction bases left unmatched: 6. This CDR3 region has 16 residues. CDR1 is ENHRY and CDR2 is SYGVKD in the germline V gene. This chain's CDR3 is CAISEILAGGGETQYF. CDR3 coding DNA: TGTGCCATCAGTGAAATACTAGCGGGGGGAGGAGAGACCCAGTACTTC.

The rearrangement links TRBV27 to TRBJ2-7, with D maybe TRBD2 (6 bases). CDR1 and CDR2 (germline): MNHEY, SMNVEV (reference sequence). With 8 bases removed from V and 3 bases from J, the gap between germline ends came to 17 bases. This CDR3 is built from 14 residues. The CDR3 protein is CASAAGRRSYEQYF. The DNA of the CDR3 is TGTGCCAGCGCCGCGGGGAGGAGGAGCTACGAGCAGTACTTC.

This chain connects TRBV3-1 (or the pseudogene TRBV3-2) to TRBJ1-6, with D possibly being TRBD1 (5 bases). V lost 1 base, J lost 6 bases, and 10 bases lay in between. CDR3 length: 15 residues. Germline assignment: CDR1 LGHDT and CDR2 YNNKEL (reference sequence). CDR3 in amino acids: CASSQGLGPNSPLHF. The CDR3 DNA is TGTGCCAGCAGCCAAGGGCTGGGGCCTAATTCACCCCTCCACTTT.

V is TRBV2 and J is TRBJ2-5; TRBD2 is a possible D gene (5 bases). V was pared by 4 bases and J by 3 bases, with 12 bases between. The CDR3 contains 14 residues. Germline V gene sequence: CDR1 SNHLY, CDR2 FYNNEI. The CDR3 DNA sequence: TGTGCCAGCAGTGGGACTTTGCCAAAAGAGACCCAGTACTTC. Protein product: CASSGTLPKETQYF.

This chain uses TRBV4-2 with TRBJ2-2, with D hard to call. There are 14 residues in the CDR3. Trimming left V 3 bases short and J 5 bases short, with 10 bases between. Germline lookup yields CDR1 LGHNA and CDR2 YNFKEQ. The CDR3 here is CASSHPRATGELFF. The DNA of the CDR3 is TGTGCCAGCAGCCATCCTCGAGCGACCGGGGAGCTGTTTTTT.

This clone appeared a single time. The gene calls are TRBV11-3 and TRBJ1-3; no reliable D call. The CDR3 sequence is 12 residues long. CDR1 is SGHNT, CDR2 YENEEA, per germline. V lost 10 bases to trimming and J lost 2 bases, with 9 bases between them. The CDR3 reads CATRRAGNTIYF. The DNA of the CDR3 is TGTGCCACCAGGCGGGCTGGAAACACCATATATTTT.

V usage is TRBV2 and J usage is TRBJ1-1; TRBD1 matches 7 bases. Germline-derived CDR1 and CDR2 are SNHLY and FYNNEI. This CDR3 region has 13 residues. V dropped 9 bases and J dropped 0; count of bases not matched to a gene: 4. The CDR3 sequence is CASQQGMNTEAFF. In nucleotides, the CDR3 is TGTGCCAGTCAACAGGGGATGAACACTGAAGCTTTCTTT.

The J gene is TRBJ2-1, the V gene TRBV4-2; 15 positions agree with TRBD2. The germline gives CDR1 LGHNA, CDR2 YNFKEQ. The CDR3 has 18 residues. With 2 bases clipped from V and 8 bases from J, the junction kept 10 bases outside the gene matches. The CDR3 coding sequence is TGTGCCAGCAGCCAAAACCCGGGACTAGCGGGGGGTTACGATGAGCAGTTCTTC. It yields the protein CASSQNPGLAGGYDEQFF.

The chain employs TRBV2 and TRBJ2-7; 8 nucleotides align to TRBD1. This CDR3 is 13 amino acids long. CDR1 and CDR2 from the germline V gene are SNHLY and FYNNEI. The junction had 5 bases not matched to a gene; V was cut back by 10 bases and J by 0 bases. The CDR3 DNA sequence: TGTGCCACAGACAGGGGAAGCTCCTACGAGCAGTACTTC. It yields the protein CATDRGSSYEQYF.

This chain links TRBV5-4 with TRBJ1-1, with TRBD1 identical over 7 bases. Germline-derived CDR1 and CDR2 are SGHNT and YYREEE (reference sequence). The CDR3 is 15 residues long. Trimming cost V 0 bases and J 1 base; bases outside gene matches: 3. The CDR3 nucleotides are TGTGCCAGCAGCTTGGAGGGGGCGAGGAACACTGAAGCTTTCTTT. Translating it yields CASSLEGARNTEAFF.

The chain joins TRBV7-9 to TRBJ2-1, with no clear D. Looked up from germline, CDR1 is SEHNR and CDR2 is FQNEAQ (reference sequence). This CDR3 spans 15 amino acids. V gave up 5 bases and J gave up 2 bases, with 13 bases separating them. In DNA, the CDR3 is TGTGCCAGCAGCGCCCTTCAGTCCCCCTACAATGAGCAGTTCTTC. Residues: CASSALQSPYNEQFF.

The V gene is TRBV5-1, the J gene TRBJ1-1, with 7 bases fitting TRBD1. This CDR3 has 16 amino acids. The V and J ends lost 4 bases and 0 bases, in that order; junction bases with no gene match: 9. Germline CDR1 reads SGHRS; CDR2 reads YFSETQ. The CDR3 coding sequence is TGCGCCAGCAGCCAACTACCGGGACAGTTGAACACTGAAGCTTTCTTT. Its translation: CASSQLPGQLNTEAFF. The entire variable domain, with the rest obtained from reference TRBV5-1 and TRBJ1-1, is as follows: KAGVTQTPRYLIKTRGQQVTLSCSPISGHRSVSWYQQTPGQGLQFLFEYFSETQRNKGNFPGRFSGRQFSNSRSEMNVSTLELGDSALYLCASSQLPGQLNTEAFFGQGTRLTVV.

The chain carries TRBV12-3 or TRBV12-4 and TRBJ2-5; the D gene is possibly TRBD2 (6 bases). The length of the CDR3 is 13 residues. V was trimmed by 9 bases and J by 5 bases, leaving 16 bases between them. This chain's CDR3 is CASRGGALETQYF. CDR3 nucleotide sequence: TGTGCCAGTCGCGGAGGGGCCCTGGAGACCCAGTACTTC.

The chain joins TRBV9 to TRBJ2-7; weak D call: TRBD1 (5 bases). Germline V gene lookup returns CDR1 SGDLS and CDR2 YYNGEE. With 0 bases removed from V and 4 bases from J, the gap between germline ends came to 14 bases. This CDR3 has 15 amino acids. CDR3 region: CASSVGAGPGYEQYF. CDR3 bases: TGTGCCAGCAGCGTAGGGGCAGGGCCCGGTTACGAGCAGTACTTC. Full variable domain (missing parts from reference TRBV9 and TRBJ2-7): DSGVTQTPKHLITATGQRVTLRCSPRSGDLSVYWYQQSLDQGLQFLIQYYNGEERAKGNILERFSAQQFPDLHSELNLSSLELGDSALYFCASSVGAGPGYEQYFGPGTRLTVT.

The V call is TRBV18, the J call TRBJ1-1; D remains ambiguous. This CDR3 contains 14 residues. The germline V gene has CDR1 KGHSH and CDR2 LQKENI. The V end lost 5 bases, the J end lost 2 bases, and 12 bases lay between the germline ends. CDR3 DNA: TGTGCCAGCTCAGCTTCCGGGAGTAACACTGAAGCTTTCTTT. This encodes CASSASGSNTEAFF.

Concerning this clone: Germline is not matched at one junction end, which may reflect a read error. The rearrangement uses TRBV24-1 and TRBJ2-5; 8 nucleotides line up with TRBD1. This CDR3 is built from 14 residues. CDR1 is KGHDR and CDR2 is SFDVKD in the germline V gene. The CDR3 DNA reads TGTGCCACCGGTGACAGGGGAAACCAAGAGACCCAGTACTTC. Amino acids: CATGDRGNQETQYF.

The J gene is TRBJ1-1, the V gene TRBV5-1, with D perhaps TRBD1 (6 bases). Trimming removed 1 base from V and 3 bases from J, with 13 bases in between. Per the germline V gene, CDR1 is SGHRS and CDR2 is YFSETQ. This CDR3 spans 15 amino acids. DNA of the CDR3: TGCGCCAGCAGCTTGAATCAACAGGGATACACTGAAGCTTTCTTT. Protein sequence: CASSLNQQGYTEAFF.

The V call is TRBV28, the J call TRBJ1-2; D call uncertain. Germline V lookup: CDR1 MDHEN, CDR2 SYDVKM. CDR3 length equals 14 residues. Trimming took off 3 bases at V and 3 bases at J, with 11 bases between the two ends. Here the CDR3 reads CASSLSRLDYGYTF. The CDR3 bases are TGTGCCAGCAGTTTGAGCAGGTTAGACTATGGCTACACCTTC.

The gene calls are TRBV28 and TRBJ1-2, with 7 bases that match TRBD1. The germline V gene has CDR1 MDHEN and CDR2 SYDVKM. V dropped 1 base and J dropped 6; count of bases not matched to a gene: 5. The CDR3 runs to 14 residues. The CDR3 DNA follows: TGTGCCAGCAGTTTATTACAGGGGCAGCATGGCTACACCTTC. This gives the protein CASSLLQGQHGYTF.

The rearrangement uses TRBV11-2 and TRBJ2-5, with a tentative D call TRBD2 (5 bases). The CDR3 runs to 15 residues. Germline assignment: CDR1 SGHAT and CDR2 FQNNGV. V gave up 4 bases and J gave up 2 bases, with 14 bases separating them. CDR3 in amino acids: CASSYRGTVQETQYF. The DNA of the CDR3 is TGTGCCAGCAGCTACCGGGGAACAGTACAAGAGACCCAGTACTTC. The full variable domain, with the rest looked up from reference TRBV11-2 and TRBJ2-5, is EAGVAQSPRYKIIEKRQSVAFWCNPISGHATLYWYQQILGQGPKLLIQFQNNGVVDDSQLPKDRFSAERLKGVDSTLKIQPAKLEDSAVYLCASSYRGTVQETQYFGPGTRLLVL.

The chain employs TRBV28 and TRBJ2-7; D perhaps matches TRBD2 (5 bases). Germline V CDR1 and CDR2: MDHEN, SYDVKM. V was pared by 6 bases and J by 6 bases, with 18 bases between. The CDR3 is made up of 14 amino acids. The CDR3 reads CASRPPREGGEQYF. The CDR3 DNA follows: TGTGCCAGCAGGCCTCCTCGGGAAGGCGGCGAGCAGTACTTC.

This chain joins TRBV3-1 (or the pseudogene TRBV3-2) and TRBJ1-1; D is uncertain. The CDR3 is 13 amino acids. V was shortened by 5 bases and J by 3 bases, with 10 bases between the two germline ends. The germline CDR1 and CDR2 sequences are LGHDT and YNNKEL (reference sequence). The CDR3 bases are TGTGCCAGCAGCAGCATCTTGGACACTGAAGCTTTCTTT. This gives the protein CASSSILDTEAFF.